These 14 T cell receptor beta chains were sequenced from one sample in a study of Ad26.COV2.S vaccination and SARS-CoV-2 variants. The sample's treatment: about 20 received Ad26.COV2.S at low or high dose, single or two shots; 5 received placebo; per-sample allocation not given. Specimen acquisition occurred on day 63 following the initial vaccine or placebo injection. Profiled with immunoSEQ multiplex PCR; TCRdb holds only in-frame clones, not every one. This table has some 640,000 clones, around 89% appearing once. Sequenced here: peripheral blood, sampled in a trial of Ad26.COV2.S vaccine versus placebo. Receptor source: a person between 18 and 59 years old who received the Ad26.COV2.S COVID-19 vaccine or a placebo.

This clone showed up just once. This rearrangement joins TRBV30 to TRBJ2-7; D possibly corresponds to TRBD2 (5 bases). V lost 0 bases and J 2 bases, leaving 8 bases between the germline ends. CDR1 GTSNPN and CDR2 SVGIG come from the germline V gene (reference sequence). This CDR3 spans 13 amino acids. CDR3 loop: CAWSVGLPYEQYF. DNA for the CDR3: TGTGCCTGGAGTGTAGGACTGCCCTACGAGCAGTACTTC. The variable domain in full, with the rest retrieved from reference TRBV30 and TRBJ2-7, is SQTIHQWPATLVQPVGSPLSLECTVEGTSNPNLYWYRQAAGRGLQLLFYSVGIGQISSEVPQNLSASRPQDRQFILSSKKLLLSDSGFYLCAWSVGLPYEQYFGPGTRLTVT.

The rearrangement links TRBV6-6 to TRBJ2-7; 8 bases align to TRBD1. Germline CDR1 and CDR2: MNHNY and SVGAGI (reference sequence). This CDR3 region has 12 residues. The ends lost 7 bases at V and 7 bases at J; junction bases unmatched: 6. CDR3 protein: CASTGTGGEQYF. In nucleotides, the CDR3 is TGTGCCAGCACAGGGACAGGCGGAGAGCAGTACTTC.

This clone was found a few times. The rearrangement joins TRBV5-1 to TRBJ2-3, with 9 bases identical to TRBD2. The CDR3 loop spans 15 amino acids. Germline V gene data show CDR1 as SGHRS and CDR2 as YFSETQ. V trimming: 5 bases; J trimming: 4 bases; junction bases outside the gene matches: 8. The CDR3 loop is CASSGGGASSDTQYF. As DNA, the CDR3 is TGCGCCAGCAGTGGCGGGGGGGCCAGCTCAGATACGCAGTATTTT. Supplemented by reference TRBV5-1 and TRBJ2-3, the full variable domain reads KAGVTQTPRYLIKTRGQQVTLSCSPISGHRSVSWYQQTPGQGLQFLFEYFSETQRNKGNFPGRFSGRQFSNSRSEMNVSTLELGDSALYLCASSGGGASSDTQYFGPGTRLTVL.

The CDR3 region has the DNA TGTGCCACCAGTCAGAACAATGAGCAGTTCTTC. As protein: CATSQNNEQFF. The chain couples TRBV15 to TRBJ2-1; D unresolved. Germline V gene data show CDR1 as LNHNV and CDR2 as YYDKDF (reference sequence). V lost 6 bases and J lost 5, with 5 bases in between. The CDR3 is 11 amino acids.

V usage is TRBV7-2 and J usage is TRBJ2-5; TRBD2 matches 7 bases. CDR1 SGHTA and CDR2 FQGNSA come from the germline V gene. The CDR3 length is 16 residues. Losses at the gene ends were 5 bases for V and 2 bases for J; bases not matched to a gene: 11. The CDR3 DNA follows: TGTGCCAGCAGCCAACTCTTGCGGGGGAGACAAGAGACCCAGTACTTC. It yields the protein CASSQLLRGRQETQYF.

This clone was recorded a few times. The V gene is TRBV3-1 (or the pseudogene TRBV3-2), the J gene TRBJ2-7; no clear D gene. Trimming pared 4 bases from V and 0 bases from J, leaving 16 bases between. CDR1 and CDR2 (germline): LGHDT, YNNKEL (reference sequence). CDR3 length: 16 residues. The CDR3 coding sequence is TGTGCCAGCAGCCCAGACACCGGTGCGAGCTCCTACGAGCAGTACTTC. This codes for CASSPDTGASSYEQYF.

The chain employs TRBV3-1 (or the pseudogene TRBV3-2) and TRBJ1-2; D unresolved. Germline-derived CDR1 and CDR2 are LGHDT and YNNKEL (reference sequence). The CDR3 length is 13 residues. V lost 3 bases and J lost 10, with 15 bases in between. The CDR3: CASSHNSPMAYTF. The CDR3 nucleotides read TGTGCCAGCAGCCATAACTCTCCCATGGCCTACACCTTC.

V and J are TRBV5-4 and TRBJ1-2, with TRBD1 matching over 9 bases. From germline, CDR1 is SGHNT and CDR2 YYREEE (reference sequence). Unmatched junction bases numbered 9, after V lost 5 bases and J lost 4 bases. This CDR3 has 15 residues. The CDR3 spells CASSSPGQGPYGYTF. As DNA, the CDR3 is TGTGCCAGCAGTTCCCCGGGACAGGGTCCCTATGGCTACACCTTC. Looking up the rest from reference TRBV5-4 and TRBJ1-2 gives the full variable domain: ETGVTQSPTHLIKTRGQQVTLRCSSQSGHNTVSWYQQALGQGPQFIFQYYREEENGRGNFPPRFSGLQFPNYSSELNVNALELDDSALYLCASSSPGQGPYGYTFGSGTRLTVV.

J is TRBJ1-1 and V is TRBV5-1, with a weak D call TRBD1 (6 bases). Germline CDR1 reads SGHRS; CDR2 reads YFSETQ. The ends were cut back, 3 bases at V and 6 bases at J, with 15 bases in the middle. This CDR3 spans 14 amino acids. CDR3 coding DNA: TGCGCCAGCAGCTGGAAAGGGGGTGGCTCTGAAGCTTTCTTT. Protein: CASSWKGGGSEAFF.

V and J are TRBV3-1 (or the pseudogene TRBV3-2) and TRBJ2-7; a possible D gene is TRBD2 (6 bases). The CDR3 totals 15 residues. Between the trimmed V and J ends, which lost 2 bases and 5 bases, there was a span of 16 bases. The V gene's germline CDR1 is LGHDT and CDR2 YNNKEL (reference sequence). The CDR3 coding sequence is TGTGCCAGCAGCCAATCATCCGGGAGTGGCGACGAGCAGTACTTC. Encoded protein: CASSQSSGSGDEQYF.

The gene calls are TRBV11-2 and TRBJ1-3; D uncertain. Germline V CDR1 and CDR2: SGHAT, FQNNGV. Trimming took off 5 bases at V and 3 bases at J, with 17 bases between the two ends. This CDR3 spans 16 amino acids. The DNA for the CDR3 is TGTGCCAGCAGCCCAGGACGGTCCCATATTGGAAACACCATATATTTT. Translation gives CASSPGRSHIGNTIYF.

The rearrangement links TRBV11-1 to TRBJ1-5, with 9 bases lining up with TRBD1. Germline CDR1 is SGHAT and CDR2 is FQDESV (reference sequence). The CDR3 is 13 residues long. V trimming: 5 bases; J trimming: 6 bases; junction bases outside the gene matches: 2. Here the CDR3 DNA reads TGTGCCAGCAGCATGGACAGGGGTCAGCCCCAGCATTTT. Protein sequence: CASSMDRGQPQHF.

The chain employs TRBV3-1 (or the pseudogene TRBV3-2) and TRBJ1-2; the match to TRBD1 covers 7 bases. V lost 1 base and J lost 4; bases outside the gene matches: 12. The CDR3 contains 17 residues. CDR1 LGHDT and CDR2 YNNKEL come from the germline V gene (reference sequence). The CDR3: CASSQAGRDTGAYGYTF. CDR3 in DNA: TGTGCCAGCAGCCAAGCAGGGCGGGATACAGGGGCCTATGGCTACACCTTC.

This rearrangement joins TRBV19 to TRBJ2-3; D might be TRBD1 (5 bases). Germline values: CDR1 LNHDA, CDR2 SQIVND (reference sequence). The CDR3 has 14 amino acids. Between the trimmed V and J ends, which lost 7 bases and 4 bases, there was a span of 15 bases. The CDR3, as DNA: TGTGCCAGTACCATGGGGCATCTCGCAGATACGCAGTATTTT. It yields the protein CASTMGHLADTQYF.